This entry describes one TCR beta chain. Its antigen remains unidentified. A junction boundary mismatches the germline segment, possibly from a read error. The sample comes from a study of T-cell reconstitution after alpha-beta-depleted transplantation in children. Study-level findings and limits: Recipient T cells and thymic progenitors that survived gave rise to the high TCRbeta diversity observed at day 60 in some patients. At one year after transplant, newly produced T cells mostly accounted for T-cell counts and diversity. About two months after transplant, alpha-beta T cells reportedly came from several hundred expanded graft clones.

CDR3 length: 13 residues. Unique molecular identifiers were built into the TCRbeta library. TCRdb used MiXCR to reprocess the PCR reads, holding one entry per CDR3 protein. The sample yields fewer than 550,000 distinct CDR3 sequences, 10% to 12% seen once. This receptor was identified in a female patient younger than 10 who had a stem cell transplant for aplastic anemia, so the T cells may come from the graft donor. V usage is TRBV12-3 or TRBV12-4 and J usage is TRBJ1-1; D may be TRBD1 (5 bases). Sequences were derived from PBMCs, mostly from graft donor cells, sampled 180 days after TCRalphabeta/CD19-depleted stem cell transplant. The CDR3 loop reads CASTLGVSTEAFF. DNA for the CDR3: TGTGCCAGCACTTTAGGGGTTAGCACTGAAGCTTTCTTT.